This TCR beta chain was captured in a study of blood T cell repertoires in COVID-19. The wider study: T cells, B-cell-depleted T cells, or PBMCs supplied cDNA or gDNA.

In the original processing: Using reference gene primer amplification, nucleated cell counts were estimated. TCRdb keeps only in-frame clones here, not all; method: immunoSEQ multiplex PCR. Clone size and the V and J calls come from that table; the DNA yielded D and trimming. The table shows fewer than 200,000 clones, with 82% occurring only once. The sequenced sample was peripheral blood. This receptor was taken from a woman aged 70-85 years with acute or convalescent COVID-19.

CDR3 nucleotide sequence: TGTGCCACCAGCAGGGCGGGCGGGACGCAAGAGACCCAGTACTTC. Its translation: CATSRAGGTQETQYF. The genes are TRBV15 and TRBJ2-5, with a tentative D call TRBD2 (6 bases). V was shortened by 3 bases and J by 2 bases, with 13 bases between the two germline ends. Germline CDR1 LNHNV, CDR2 YYDKDF (reference sequence). The CDR3 totals 15 residues.